Reported below is one T cell receptor beta chain. The antigen remains undetermined. Only in-frame clones appear in the TCRdb table, and some are missing; sequencing was by immunoSEQ multiplex PCR. The data show approximately 150,000 clones, approximately 91% seen once. This CDR3 is built from 15 residues. The V gene end was trimmed by 3 bases and the J gene end by 1 base; junction bases not matched to a gene: 3. In germline, CDR1 is LNHNV, CDR2 YYDKDF (reference sequence). This record belongs to a study of T cell responses to AZD1222 COVID-19 vaccine. Study conclusions and caveats: Spike-specific TCR breadth and depth were elevated following two AZD1222 doses.

The chain links TRBV15 to TRBJ2-7, with 10 bases identical to TRBD1. Material: peripheral blood, obtained 28 days after the second AZD1222 dose. The sequence came from an adult who received the AZD1222 COVID-19 vaccine. CDR3 amino acids: CATSSRTGGSYEQYF. In DNA, the CDR3 is TGTGCCACCAGCAGCCGGACAGGGGGGTCCTACGAGCAGTACTTC.